This paragraph covers one T cell receptor (beta chain) sequence. Its antigen is as yet unknown. Added by template switching were UMIs that each held a 6-nucleotide sample barcode. Nested amplification of TCRalpha and TCRbeta cDNA involved two PCRs of approximately 16 and 10 cycles. TCRdb derives one entry per CDR3 protein from the 5' RACE reads, leaving out DNA. This repertoire includes about 110,000 distinct CDR3 sequences. This record belongs to a study of monozygotic twins with inflammatory bowel disease. Findings and limits, study-wide: Clonotypes shared with others were fewer in IBD patients than in healthy twins, especially with disease activity.

CDR3 size: 14 residues. Germline CDR1 is MNHEY and CDR2 is SMNVEV (reference sequence). Isolation of total RNA was performed on whole blood, with no prior T cell sorting. What was sequenced was blood. The rearrangement uses TRBV27 and TRBJ1-5; with no DNA, the TCRdb D assignment of TRBD1 cannot be verified. The TCR sequence derives from a human donor with ulcerative colitis or Crohn's disease, or a healthy co-twin of an affected twin (not recorded which). The CDR3 spells CASSLRQGGQPQHF.